A single TCR beta chain is shown here with its context. Antigen unknown. TCRdb ran MiXCR on the reads and lists one entry per CDR3 protein. The sample includes tens of thousands of distinct CDR3 sequences, more than 20% of them seen just once. The data belong to a study of T cell repertoires in cytomegalovirus infection. For the study at large: Used in the study were CMV epitopes, some recently identified and HLA-C-restricted, others well-studied and HLA-B-restricted. Signatures in public TCR beta sequences pointed to both CMV infection and matching HLA type.

Notes on the study in general: The response measured ex vivo was dominated by TCR beta clonotypes (HLA-C-restricted and CMV-specific). Identification of carriers of CMV plus the relevant HLA was achieved through cumulative public TCR beta family frequency.

Trimming cost V 7 bases and J 4 bases; bases outside gene matches: 4. The CDR3 contains 12 residues. Germline CDR1 reads SNHLY; CDR2 reads FYNNEI. This chain connects TRBV2 to TRBJ2-7; 7 positions agree with TRBD2. This receptor was taken from a human donor in good health (CMV status not recorded). Some clones in this sample may be carry-over from other donors' samples. Sequenced here: CD8+ T cells from cultured PBMCs, sampled from culture after CMV antigen stimulation. CDR3 sequence (DNA): TGTGCCAGCATGGGGCGGGGGTACGAGCAGTACTTC. It encodes CASMGRGYEQYF.